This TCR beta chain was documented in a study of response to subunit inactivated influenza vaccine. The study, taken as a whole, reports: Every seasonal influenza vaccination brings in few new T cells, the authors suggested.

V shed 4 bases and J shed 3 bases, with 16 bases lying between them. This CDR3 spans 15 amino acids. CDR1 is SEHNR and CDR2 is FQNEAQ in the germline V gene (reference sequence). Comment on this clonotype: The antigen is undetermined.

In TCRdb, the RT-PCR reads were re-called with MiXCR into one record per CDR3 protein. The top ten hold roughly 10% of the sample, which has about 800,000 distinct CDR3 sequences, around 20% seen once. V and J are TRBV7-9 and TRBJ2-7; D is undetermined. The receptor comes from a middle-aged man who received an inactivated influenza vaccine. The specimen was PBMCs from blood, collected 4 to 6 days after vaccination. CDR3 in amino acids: CASSSPPSRFYEQYF. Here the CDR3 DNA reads TGTGCCAGCAGCTCTCCGCCGAGCAGGTTCTACGAGCAGTACTTC.